Given below is one T cell receptor (beta chain) in context. Its specificity is unknown. The record originates from a study of immune heterogeneity within non-small cell lung tumors. Study as a whole: There were a handful of squamous cell carcinomas, approximately 9 non-squamous carcinomas and 1 tumor not otherwise specified.

Whole-study results and caveats: The study found high-frequency T-cell receptor beta clonotypes largely distinct between individual patients. In tumor regions, T-cell clonality showed a moderate but significant correlation with local tumor mutational burden (R roughly 0.37).

A first 10-cycle multiplex round used 32 V-gene and 13 J-gene primers on TCR beta CDR3. TCRdb passed the multiplex PCR reads through MiXCR, listing each CDR3 protein once. The data contain tens of thousands of distinct CDR3 sequences, 25% to 30% of them singletons. The V gene's germline CDR1 is LNHNV and CDR2 YYDKDF (reference sequence). CDR3 size: 16 residues. V was clipped by 4 bases and J by 0 bases; unmatched bases: 4. Template material for each sample was approximately 0.65 ug of bulk tumor genomic DNA. Biopsies, several per primary tumor and spaced far apart, were collected during surgery. Patients had untreated, newly diagnosed non-small cell lung cancer and underwent curative surgery. All donors had received a new diagnosis of non-small cell lung cancer and were undergoing surgery with curative intent.

The receptor comes from a man in his forties with non-small cell lung cancer. Sequencing used lung tumor tissue. The chain couples TRBV15 to TRBJ1-5, with 9 nucleotides matching TRBD1. CDR3 sequence reads: CATSMGQGLSNQPQHF. DNA for the CDR3: TGTGCCACCAGCATGGGACAGGGACTTAGCAATCAGCCCCAGCATTTT.